This T cell receptor beta chain was obtained from a study of blood T cell repertoires in COVID-19. At the level of the study: From T cells, B-cell-depleted T cells, or PBMCs came the material, which was cDNA or gDNA.

This CDR3 has 13 amino acids. Unmatched junction bases numbered 2, after V lost 5 bases and J lost 3 bases. Germline CDR1 is SGHNT and CDR2 is YENEEA. Only a few counts were recorded for this clone. The method was immunoSEQ multiplex PCR; TCRdb's version includes in-frame clones alone and lacks a portion of them. Of 200,000 to 250,000 clones listed, 80% to 90% were seen once; the top ten hold about 10%. Sample: peripheral blood. The receptor was isolated from a woman aged 80 or over with acute or convalescent COVID-19. The chain carries TRBV11-3 and TRBJ2-5; TRBD2 aligns across 8 bases. CDR3 in amino acids: CASSMGLEETQYF. The CDR3 nucleotides read TGTGCCAGCAGCATGGGACTAGAAGAGACCCAGTACTTC.